One T cell receptor beta chain is described in this entry. This CDR3 is 14 amino acids long. V was clipped by 1 base and J by 5 bases; unmatched bases: 4. Germline CDR1 LGHDT, CDR2 YNNKEL (reference sequence). Profiled with immunoSEQ multiplex PCR; TCRdb holds only in-frame clones, not every one. The data hold roughly 80,000 clones, with 80% observed a single time. The entry originates in a study of blood T cell repertoires in COVID-19. Across the study: T cells, B-cell-depleted T cells, or PBMCs supplied cDNA or gDNA.

What was sequenced was peripheral blood. This clonotype was obtained from a man aged 60 to 69 with active or convalescent COVID-19. V gene TRBV3-1 (or the pseudogene TRBV3-2) combines with J gene TRBJ1-1; 7 bases are shared with TRBD1. The CDR3 region has the DNA TGTGCCAGCAGCCAAGTGCACAGGGGAACTGAAGCTTTCTTT. Translating it yields CASSQVHRGTEAFF.